These 21 T cell receptor beta chains were sequenced from one sample in a study of T cell changes during pregnancy in multiple sclerosis. Profiled with immunoSEQ multiplex PCR; TCRdb holds only in-frame clones, not every one. The repertoire holds 90,000 to 100,000 clones, with roughly 90% as singletons. The sample was peripheral blood, taken in the first trimester of pregnancy. The receptor set was obtained from a female donor with multiple sclerosis, enrolled in a pregnancy study.

The V and J genes are TRBV4-2 and TRBJ2-7; D ambiguous. The CDR3 contains 18 residues. Per germline, CDR1 LGHNA and CDR2 YNFKEQ. V lost 1 base, J lost 0 bases, and 19 bases lay in between. CDR3 sequence: CASSQAHMAAPSSYEQYF. The CDR3 bases are TGTGCCAGCAGCCAAGCTCATATGGCAGCGCCCAGCTCCTACGAGCAGTACTTC.

Written as DNA, the CDR3 is TGCGCCAGCAGCTGGGACACCTCCTACGAGCAGTACTTC. This codes for CASSWDTSYEQYF. The chain combines TRBV5-1 with TRBJ2-7, with D possibly matching TRBD1 (6 bases). V was trimmed by 3 bases and J by 0 bases, leaving 7 bases between them. Germline V gene data show CDR1 as SGHRS and CDR2 as YFSETQ. CDR3 length: 13 residues.

Only one count was recorded for this clone. The genes are TRBV4-1 and TRBJ1-2, with D unresolved. This CDR3 is 16 amino acids long. Trimming took off 0 bases at V and 4 bases at J, with 15 bases between the two ends. Germline V gene lookup returns CDR1 MGHRA and CDR2 YSYEKL. This CDR3 is CASSQDGVPSTYGYTF. The CDR3 DNA reads TGCGCCAGCAGCCAAGACGGGGTCCCCTCTACCTATGGCTACACCTTC.

The chain uses TRBV19 and TRBJ2-1; D call uncertain. Germline CDR1 LNHDA, CDR2 SQIVND (reference sequence). The CDR3 extends over 13 amino acids. V was clipped by 6 bases and J by 0 bases, with 6 bases between them. CDR3 sequence: CASSPGSYNEQFF. DNA for the CDR3: TGTGCCAGTAGCCCGGGCTCCTACAATGAGCAGTTCTTC.

The rearrangement uses TRBV27 and TRBJ2-7, with 8 nucleotides matching TRBD2. Germline V lookup: CDR1 MNHEY, CDR2 SMNVEV (reference sequence). The CDR3 runs 14 residues. Losses at the gene ends were 4 bases for V and 2 bases for J; bases not matched to a gene: 4. The CDR3 DNA sequence: TGTGCCAGCAGTTCCCGACTAGCGCCCTACGAGCAGTACTTC. It codes for CASSSRLAPYEQYF.

The gene calls are TRBV9 and TRBJ2-6, with D perhaps TRBD1 (7 bases). Looked up from germline, CDR1 is SGDLS and CDR2 is YYNGEE. Trimming took 2 bases from V and 0 from J, leaving 12 bases between them. This CDR3 contains 17 residues. The CDR3 sequence: CASSVNRGGSGANVLTF. The CDR3 DNA reads as TGTGCCAGCAGCGTTAACAGGGGAGGCTCTGGGGCCAACGTCCTGACTTTC.

V and J are TRBV28 and TRBJ1-1; unclear D gene. The germline gives CDR1 MDHEN, CDR2 SYDVKM. V shed 4 bases and J shed 11 bases, with 11 bases lying between them. This CDR3 has 11 residues. The CDR3 reads CASSSPRVAFF. CDR3 nucleotides: TGTGCCAGCAGTTCCCCTAGAGTGGCTTTCTTT. The entire variable domain, with the rest obtained from reference TRBV28 and TRBJ1-1, is as follows: DVKVTQSSRYLVKRTGEKVFLECVQDMDHENMFWYRQDPGLGLRLIYFSYDVKMKEKGDIPEGYSVSREKKERFSLILESASTNQTSMYLCASSSPRVAFFGQGTRLTVV.

The chain combines TRBV7-9 with TRBJ2-2; the match to TRBD2 covers 8 bases. The germline CDR1 and CDR2 sequences are SEHNR and FQNEAQ (reference sequence). Trimming removed 1 base from V and 5 bases from J; junction bases left unmatched: 9. The CDR3 loop spans 17 amino acids. The CDR3 spells CASSLGFEREKTGELFF. In DNA, the CDR3 is TGTGCCAGCAGCTTAGGGTTCGAGCGGGAGAAGACCGGGGAGCTGTTTTTT.

The DNA of the CDR3 is TGTGCCAGCAGTGAAGGACTAGCGGGAGGGGAGACCCAGTACTTC. Translated, it gives CASSEGLAGGETQYF. V usage is TRBV6-1 and J usage is TRBJ2-5; 14 bases agree with TRBD2. CDR3 length: 15 residues. V gave up 1 base and J gave up 5 bases; unmatched junction bases: 0. CDR1 is MNHNS and CDR2 is SASEGT in the germline V gene.

This clone is a singleton in its sample. The gene calls are TRBV19 and TRBJ2-7; 8 nucleotides agree with TRBD1. CDR1 and CDR2 from the germline V gene are LNHDA and SQIVND (reference sequence). V was pared by 5 bases and J by 5 bases, with 8 bases of the junction left unmatched. The CDR3 spans 14 residues. For the CDR3, the DNA is TGTGCCAGTAGTCTCGGACAGGGTTTGGACGAGCAGTACTTC. Protein sequence: CASSLGQGLDEQYF. The full variable domain, its missing parts supplied by reference TRBV19 and TRBJ2-7, is DGGITQSPKYLFRKEGQNVTLSCEQNLNHDAMYWYRQDPGQGLRLIYYSQIVNDFQKGDIAEGYSVSREKKESFPLTVTSAQKNPTAFYLCASSLGQGLDEQYFGPGTRLTVT.

In this sample, this clone turned up once. The chain joins TRBV29-1 to TRBJ1-2; no reliable D call. Trimming stripped 1 base from V and 4 bases from J, with 7 bases between. Germline assignment: CDR1 SQVTM and CDR2 ANQGSEA. The CDR3 spans 12 residues. The CDR3 sequence is CSVEVLSYGYTF. CDR3 coding DNA: TGCAGCGTTGAAGTCTTATCCTATGGCTACACCTTC. Full variable domain (remainder filled in from reference TRBV29-1 and TRBJ1-2): SAVISQKPSRDICQRGTSLTIQCQVDSQVTMMFWYRQQPGQSLTLIATANQGSEATYESGFVIDKFPISRPNLTFSTLTVSNMSPEDSSIYLCSVEVLSYGYTFGSGTRLTVV.

The chain carries TRBV2 and TRBJ2-7, with 16 bases fitting TRBD2. Germline CDR1 and CDR2: SNHLY and FYNNEI. After removal of 5 bases from V and 2 bases from J, the junction contained 3 bases not matched to a gene. The CDR3 loop spans 16 amino acids. In DNA, the CDR3 is TGTGCCAGCAGTCGGGGACTAGCGGGAGGGCCCTACGAGCAGTACTTC. This codes for CASSRGLAGGPYEQYF.

CDR3: CASSFGLATGWDTQYF. CDR3 coding DNA: TGTGCCAGCAGTTTTGGACTAGCCACAGGATGGGATACGCAGTATTTT. The chain couples TRBV6-6 to TRBJ2-3, with TRBD2 identical over 8 bases. Trimming cost V 4 bases and J 6 bases; bases outside gene matches: 12. The germline V gene has CDR1 MNHNY and CDR2 SVGAGI (reference sequence). CDR3 size: 16 residues.

The chain joins TRBV18 to TRBJ1-2, with TRBD1 identical over 8 bases. The CDR3 contains 16 residues. J gave up 0 bases and V 6 bases, and 9 bases lay outside the gene matches. Germline V gene data show CDR1 as KGHSH and CDR2 as LQKENI. In DNA, the CDR3 is TGTGCCAGCTCGAGTTCAGGGGGCAGTTCTAACTATGGCTACACCTTC. It specifies CASSSSGGSSNYGYTF.

The chain has TRBV6-6 and TRBJ2-5; 12 bases agree with TRBD1. V shed 2 bases and J 3 bases; nucleotides not matched to a gene: 1. In germline, CDR1 is MNHNY, CDR2 SVGAGI (reference sequence). The CDR3 sequence is 15 residues long. The CDR3 is CASSYGTGGEETQYF. CDR3 DNA sequence: TGTGCCAGCAGTTACGGGACAGGGGGCGAAGAGACCCAGTACTTC.

The chain links TRBV7-9 to TRBJ2-2; D gene ambiguous. The CDR3 contains 12 residues. Germline CDR1 reads SEHNR; CDR2 reads FQNEAQ (reference sequence). Trimming took off 9 bases at V and 1 base at J, with 6 bases between the two ends. The CDR3 DNA sequence: TGTGCCAGTAGAATGAACACCGGGGAGCTGTTTTTT. Protein product: CASRMNTGELFF.

This chain joins TRBV4-1 and TRBJ1-1, with a weak D call TRBD1 (5 bases). The CDR3 runs to 18 residues. Germline CDR1 reads MGHRA; CDR2 reads YSYEKL. Deletions cut 0 bases from V and 0 bases from J, with 17 bases between. The CDR3 DNA is TGCGCCAGCAGCCAAGATGAAGGCCAGGGATTTATGAACACTGAAGCTTTCTTT. This codes for CASSQDEGQGFMNTEAFF.

CDR3 amino acids: CASSFLPTGSYGYTF. The DNA of the CDR3 is TGTGCCAGCAGTTTCCTCCCGACAGGGAGCTATGGCTACACCTTC. V usage is TRBV27 and J usage is TRBJ1-2; 7 bases agree with TRBD1. The CDR3 loop spans 15 amino acids. Trimming at V came to 3 bases and at J to 4 bases, leaving 8 bases not matched to a gene. Germline V gives CDR1 MNHEY, CDR2 SMNVEV (reference sequence).

The chain carries TRBV5-1 and TRBJ1-2; possible D gene TRBD1, 5 bases. V lost 4 bases, J lost 5 bases, and 9 bases lay in between. There are 12 residues in the CDR3. The germline gives CDR1 SGHRS, CDR2 YFSETQ. As DNA, the CDR3 is TGCGCCAGCAGCCAAGACAGATATGGCTACACCTTC. It translates to CASSQDRYGYTF.

This rearrangement joins TRBV9 to TRBJ2-6, with 9 nucleotides matching TRBD2. Trimming removed 4 bases from V and 2 bases from J; junction bases left unmatched: 7. Germline CDR1 SGDLS, CDR2 YYNGEE. The CDR3 spans 17 residues. The CDR3 loop reads CASSPTASGTGANVLTF. As DNA, the CDR3 is TGTGCCAGCAGCCCGACGGCTAGCGGGACTGGGGCCAACGTCCTGACTTTC. The full variable domain, its missing parts supplied by reference TRBV9 and TRBJ2-6, is DSGVTQTPKHLITATGQRVTLRCSPRSGDLSVYWYQQSLDQGLQFLIQYYNGEERAKGNILERFSAQQFPDLHSELNLSSLELGDSALYFCASSPTASGTGANVLTFGAGSRLTVL.

The V and J genes are TRBV25-1 and TRBJ1-4; maybe TRBD1 (6 bases). CDR3 length equals 14 residues. The germline gives CDR1 MGHDK, CDR2 SYGVNS. Trimming stripped 6 bases from V and 8 bases from J, with 16 bases between. The DNA of the CDR3 is TGTGCCAGCAGCTCCCGACAGGCAGCCGAAAAACTGTTTTTT. Translation gives CASSSRQAAEKLFF.